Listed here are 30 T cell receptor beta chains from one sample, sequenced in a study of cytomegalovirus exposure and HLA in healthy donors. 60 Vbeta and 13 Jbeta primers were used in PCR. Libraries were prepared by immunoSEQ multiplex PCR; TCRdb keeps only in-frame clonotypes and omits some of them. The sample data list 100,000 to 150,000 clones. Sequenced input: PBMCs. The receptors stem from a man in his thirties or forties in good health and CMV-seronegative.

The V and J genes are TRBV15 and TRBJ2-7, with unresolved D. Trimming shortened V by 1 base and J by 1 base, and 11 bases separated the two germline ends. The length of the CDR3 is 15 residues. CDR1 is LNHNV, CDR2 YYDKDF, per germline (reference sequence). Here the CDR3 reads CATSRVPPYSYEQYF. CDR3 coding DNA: TGTGCCACCAGCAGAGTTCCGCCCTATTCCTACGAGCAGTACTTC.

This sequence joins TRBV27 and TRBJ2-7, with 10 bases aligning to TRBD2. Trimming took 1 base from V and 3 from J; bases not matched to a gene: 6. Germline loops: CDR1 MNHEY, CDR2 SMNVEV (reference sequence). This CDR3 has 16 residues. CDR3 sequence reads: CASSLLASGSGYEQYF. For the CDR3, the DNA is TGTGCCAGCAGTTTATTAGCTAGCGGGAGTGGCTACGAGCAGTACTTC.

CDR3 sequence: CASSVGAGARQPQHF. The CDR3 nucleotides are TGTGCCAGCAGCGTTGGGGCGGGGGCGAGGCAGCCCCAGCATTTT. The gene calls are TRBV16 and TRBJ1-5; D might be TRBD1 (6 bases). Trimming shortened V by 5 bases and J by 7 bases, and 18 bases separated the two germline ends. CDR3 length: 15 residues. Germline lookup yields CDR1 KGHSY and CDR2 FQNENV.

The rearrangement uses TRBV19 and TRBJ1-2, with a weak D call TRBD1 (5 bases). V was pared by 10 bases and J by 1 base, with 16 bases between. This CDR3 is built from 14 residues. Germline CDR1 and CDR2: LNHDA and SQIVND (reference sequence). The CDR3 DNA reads TGTGCCATCAGATCCGACAGCGTTAACTATGGCTACACCTTC. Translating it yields CAIRSDSVNYGYTF.

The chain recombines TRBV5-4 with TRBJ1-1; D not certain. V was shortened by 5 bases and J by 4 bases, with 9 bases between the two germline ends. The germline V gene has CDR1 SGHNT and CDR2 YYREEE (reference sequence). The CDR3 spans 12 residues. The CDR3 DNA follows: TGTGCCAGCAGGGCCCGGGGCACTGAAGCTTTCTTT. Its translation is CASRARGTEAFF.

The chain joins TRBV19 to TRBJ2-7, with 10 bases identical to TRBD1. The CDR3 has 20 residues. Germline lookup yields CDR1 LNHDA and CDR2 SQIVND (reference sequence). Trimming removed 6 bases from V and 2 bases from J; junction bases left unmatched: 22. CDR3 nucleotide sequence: TGTGCCAGTAGCCCGGCACCTACAGACGAAACCGGGACAGGGGCCTACGAGCAGTACTTC. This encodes CASSPAPTDETGTGAYEQYF.

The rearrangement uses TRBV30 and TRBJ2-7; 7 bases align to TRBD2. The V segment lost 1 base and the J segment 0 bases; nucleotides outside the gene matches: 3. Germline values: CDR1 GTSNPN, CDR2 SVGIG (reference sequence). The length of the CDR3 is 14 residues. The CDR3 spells CAWSEPGGSYEQYF. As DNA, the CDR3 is TGTGCCTGGAGTGAGCCGGGAGGCTCCTACGAGCAGTACTTC.

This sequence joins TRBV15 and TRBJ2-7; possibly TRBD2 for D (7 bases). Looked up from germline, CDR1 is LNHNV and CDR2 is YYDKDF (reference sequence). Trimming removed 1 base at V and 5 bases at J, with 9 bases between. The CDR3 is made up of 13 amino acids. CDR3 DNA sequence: TGTGCCACCAGCAGAGGAGGGGGGGACGAGCAGTACTTC. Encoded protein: CATSRGGGDEQYF. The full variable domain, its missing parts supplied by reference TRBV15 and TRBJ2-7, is DAMVIQNPRYQVTQFGKPVTLSCSQTLNHNVMYWYQQKSSQAPKLLFHYYDKDFNNEADTPDNFQSRRPNTSFCFLDIRSPGLGDTAMYLCATSRGGGDEQYFGPGTRLTVT.

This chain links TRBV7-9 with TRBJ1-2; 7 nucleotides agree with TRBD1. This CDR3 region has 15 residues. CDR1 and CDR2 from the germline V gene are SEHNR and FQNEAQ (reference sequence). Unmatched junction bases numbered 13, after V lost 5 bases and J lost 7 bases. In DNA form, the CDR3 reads TGTGCCAGCAGCCATGACGGACAGGCCCCCTCTGGCTACACCTTC. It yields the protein CASSHDGQAPSGYTF. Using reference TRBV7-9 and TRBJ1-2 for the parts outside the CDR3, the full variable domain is DTGVSQNPRHKITKRGQNVTFRCDPISEHNRLYWYRQTLGQGPEFLTYFQNEAQLEKSRLLSDRFSAERPKGSFSTLEIQRTEQGDSAMYLCASSHDGQAPSGYTFGSGTRLTVV.

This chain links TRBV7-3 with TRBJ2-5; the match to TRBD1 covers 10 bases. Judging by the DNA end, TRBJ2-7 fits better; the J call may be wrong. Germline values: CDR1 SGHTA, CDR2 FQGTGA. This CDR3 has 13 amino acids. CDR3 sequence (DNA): TGTGCCAGCAGCTCCCGGACAGGGGGCGAGCAGTACTTC. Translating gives CASSSRTGGEQYF.

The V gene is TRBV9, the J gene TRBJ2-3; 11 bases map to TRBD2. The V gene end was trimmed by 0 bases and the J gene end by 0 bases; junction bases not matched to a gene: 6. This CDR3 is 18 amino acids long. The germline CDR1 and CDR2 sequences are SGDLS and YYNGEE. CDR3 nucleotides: TGTGCCAGCAGCGTAGCCCGCAGGACTAGCGGGAGCACAGATACGCAGTATTTT. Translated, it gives CASSVARRTSGSTDTQYF.

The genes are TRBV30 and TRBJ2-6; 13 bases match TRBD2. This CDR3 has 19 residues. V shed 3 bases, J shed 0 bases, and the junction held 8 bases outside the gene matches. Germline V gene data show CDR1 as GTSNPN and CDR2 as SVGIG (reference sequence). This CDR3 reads CAWRGLAGRKLSGANVLTF. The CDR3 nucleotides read TGTGCCTGGAGGGGACTAGCGGGACGAAAGCTCTCTGGGGCCAACGTCCTGACTTTC. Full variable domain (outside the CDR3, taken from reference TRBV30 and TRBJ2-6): SQTIHQWPATLVQPVGSPLSLECTVEGTSNPNLYWYRQAAGRGLQLLFYSVGIGQISSEVPQNLSASRPQDRQFILSSKKLLLSDSGFYLCAWRGLAGRKLSGANVLTFGAGSRLTVL.

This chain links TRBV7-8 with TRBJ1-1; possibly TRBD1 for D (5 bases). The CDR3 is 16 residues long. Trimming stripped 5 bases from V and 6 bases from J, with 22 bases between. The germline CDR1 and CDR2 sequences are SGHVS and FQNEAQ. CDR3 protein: CASSRRGRWALSEAFF. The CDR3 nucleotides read TGTGCCAGCAGCCGGAGGGGACGGTGGGCTCTCTCTGAAGCTTTCTTT. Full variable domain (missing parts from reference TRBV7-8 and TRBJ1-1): GAGVSQSPRYKVAKRGQDVALRCDPISGHVSLFWYQQALGQGPEFLTYFQNEAQLDKSGLPSDRFFAERPEGSVSTLKIQRTQQEDSAVYLCASSRRGRWALSEAFFGQGTRLTVV.

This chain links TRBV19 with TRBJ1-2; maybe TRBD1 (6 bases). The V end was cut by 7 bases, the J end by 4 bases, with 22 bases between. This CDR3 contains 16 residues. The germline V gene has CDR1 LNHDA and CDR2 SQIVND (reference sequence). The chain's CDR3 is CASTPVGGLVGYGYTF. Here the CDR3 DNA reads TGTGCCAGTACCCCAGTCGGGGGGCTTGTTGGCTATGGCTACACCTTC.

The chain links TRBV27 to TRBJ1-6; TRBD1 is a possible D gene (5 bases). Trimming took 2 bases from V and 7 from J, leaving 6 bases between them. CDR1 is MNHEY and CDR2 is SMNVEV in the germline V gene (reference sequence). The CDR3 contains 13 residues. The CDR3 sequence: CASSLRQNSPLHF. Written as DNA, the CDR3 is TGTGCCAGCAGTTTACGACAGAATTCACCCCTCCACTTT.

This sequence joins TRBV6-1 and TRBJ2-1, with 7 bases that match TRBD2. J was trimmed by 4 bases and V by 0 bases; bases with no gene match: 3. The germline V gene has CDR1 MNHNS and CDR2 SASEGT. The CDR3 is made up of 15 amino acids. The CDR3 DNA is TGTGCCAGCAGTGAAGCCACGGGAGGATACAATGAGCAGTTCTTC. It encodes CASSEATGGYNEQFF.

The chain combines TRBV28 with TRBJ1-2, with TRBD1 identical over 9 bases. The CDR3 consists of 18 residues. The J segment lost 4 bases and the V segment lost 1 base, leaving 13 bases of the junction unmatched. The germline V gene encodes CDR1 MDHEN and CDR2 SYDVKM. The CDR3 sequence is CASSLLRGIGQGSYGYTF. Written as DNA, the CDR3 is TGTGCCAGCAGTTTATTGCGCGGTATTGGACAGGGGAGCTATGGCTACACCTTC.

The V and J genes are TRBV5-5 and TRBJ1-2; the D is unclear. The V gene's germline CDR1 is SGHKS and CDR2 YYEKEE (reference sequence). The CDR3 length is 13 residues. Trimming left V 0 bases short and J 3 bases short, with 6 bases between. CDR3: CASSLVFDYGYTF. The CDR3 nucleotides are TGTGCCAGCAGCTTGGTCTTCGACTATGGCTACACCTTC.

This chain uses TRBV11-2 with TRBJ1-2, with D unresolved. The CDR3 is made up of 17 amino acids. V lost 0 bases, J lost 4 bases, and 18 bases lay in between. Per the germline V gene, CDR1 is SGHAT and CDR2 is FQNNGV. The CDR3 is CASSLDWGGTNSYGYTF. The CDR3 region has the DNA TGTGCCAGCAGCTTAGACTGGGGAGGTACAAATAGCTATGGCTACACCTTC.

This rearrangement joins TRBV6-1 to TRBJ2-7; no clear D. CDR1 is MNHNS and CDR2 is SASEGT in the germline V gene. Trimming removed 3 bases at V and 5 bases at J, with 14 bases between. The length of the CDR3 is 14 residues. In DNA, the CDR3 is TGTGCCAGCAGTGACCACTTGTCTCCTAACGAGCAGTACTTC. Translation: CASSDHLSPNEQYF.

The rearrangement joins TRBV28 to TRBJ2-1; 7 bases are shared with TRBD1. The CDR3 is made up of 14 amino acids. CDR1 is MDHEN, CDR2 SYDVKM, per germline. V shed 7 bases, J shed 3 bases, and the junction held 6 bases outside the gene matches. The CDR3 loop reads CASIKGQIYNEQFF. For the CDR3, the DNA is TGTGCCAGCATCAAGGGACAGATCTACAATGAGCAGTTCTTC.

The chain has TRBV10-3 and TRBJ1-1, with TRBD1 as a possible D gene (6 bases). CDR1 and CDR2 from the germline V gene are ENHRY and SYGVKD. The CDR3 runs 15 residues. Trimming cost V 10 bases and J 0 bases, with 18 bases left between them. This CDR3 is CATRGGRAMNTEAFF. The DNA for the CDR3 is TGTGCCACCCGGGGGGGCAGGGCCATGAACACTGAAGCTTTCTTT.

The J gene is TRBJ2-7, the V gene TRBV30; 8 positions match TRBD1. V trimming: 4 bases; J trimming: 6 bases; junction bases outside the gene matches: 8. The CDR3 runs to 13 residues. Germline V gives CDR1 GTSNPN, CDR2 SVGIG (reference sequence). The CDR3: CAWTRQGLSEQYF. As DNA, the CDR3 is TGTGCCTGGACAAGACAGGGGTTATCCGAGCAGTACTTC.

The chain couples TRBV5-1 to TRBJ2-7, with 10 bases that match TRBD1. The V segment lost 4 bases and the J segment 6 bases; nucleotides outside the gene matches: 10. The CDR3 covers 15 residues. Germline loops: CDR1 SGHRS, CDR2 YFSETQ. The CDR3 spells CASSRPGGTGVEQYF. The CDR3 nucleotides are TGCGCCAGCAGCAGACCTGGCGGGACAGGGGTCGAGCAGTACTTC.

The CDR3, as DNA: TGTGCCAGCTCACCACCGGGACAGCCCGAAAACATTCAGTACTTC. Translating gives CASSPPGQPENIQYF. The chain carries TRBV18 and TRBJ2-4, with 7 bases matching TRBD1. V trimming: 0 bases; J trimming: 5 bases; junction bases outside the gene matches: 4. Germline values: CDR1 KGHSH, CDR2 LQKENI. This CDR3 is 15 amino acids long.

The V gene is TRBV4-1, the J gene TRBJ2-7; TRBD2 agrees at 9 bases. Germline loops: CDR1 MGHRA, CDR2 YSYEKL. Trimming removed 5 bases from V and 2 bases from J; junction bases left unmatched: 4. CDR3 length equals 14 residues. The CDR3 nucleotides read TGCGCCAGCAGCTGGACTAGCGAGGCCTACGAGCAGTACTTC. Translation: CASSWTSEAYEQYF.

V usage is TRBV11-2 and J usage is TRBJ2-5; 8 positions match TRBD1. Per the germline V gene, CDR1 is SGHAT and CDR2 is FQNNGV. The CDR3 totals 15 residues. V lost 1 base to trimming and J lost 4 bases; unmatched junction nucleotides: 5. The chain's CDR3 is CASSLGDRGVETQYF. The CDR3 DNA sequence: TGTGCCAGCAGCTTAGGAGACAGGGGTGTAGAGACCCAGTACTTC.

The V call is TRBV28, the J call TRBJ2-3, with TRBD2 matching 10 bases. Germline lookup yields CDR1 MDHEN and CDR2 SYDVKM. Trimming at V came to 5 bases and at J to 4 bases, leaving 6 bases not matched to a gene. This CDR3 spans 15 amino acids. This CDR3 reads CASSPSSGGSDTQYF. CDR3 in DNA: TGTGCCAGCAGTCCCTCTAGCGGGGGTTCAGATACGCAGTATTTT.

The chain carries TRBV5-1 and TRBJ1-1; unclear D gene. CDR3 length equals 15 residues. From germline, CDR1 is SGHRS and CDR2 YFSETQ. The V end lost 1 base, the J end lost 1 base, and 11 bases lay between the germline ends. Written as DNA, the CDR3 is TGCGCCAGCAGCTTGCTTGGGCAGCCGAACACTGAAGCTTTCTTT. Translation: CASSLLGQPNTEAFF.

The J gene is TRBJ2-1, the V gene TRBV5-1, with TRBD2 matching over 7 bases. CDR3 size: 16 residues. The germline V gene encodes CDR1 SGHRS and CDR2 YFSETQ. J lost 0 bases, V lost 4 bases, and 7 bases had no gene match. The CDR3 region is CASSLSGQSSYNEQFF. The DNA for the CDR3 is TGCGCCAGCAGCCTTAGCGGGCAGAGCTCCTACAATGAGCAGTTCTTC.